The source of this T cell receptor beta chain is a study of blood T cell repertoires in COVID-19. Authors' methods: Reference gene primer amplification gave estimated nucleated cell counts. The protocol was immunoSEQ multiplex PCR, while the TCRdb copy is restricted to in-frame clones and leaves out a portion. The D gene and trimming were derived from the DNA, and the V and J assignments and clone size from that table. The table shows 100,000 or so clones, with around 74% occurring only once. The sample holds a few counts of this clone. The CDR3 has 13 residues. The V gene's germline CDR1 is LNHDA and CDR2 SQIVND (reference sequence). V lost 2 bases, J lost 8 bases, and 12 bases lay in between.

The V and J genes are TRBV19 and TRBJ1-1; maybe TRBD1 (5 bases). The sequencing sample was made of peripheral blood. The receptor was derived from a woman aged 70-85 years with acute or convalescent COVID-19. The CDR3, as DNA: TGTGCCAGTAGTATACAGGAGAAGGGGGAAGCTTTCTTT. Translating gives CASSIQEKGEAFF. The full variable domain, with the rest looked up from reference TRBV19 and TRBJ1-1, is DGGITQSPKYLFRKEGQNVTLSCEQNLNHDAMYWYRQDPGQGLRLIYYSQIVNDFQKGDIAEGYSVSREKKESFPLTVTSAQKNPTAFYLCASSIQEKGEAFFGQGTRLTVV.